This TCR beta chain was captured in a study of blood T cells in healthy people across ages. Findings and limits, study-wide: Both higher diversity and more naive CD4+ cells marked long-lived donors when set against aged donors.

Trimming cost V 6 bases and J 2 bases; bases outside gene matches: 18. The V gene's germline CDR1 is DFQATT and CDR2 SNEGSKA (reference sequence). CDR3 length equals 17 residues. This clonotype was seen more than once but under ten times. What it binds is unknown. With a J-beta primer mix and a sample-barcoded 5' primer, a second PCR ran 7 to 11 cycles. Each CDR3 protein gets one entry after TCRdb re-called the 5' RACE reads with MiXCR. This sample has roughly 2 million distinct CDR3 sequences; roughly 52% occur once, and the top ten carry 2.1%. Every donor contributed about 10 milliliters of peripheral blood by blood draw.

The sequenced sample consisted of blood. This TCR came from a woman in her thirties or forties in good health. V usage is TRBV20-1 and J usage is TRBJ1-2; 7 bases map to TRBD1. CDR3 in DNA: TGCAGTGCAAATACAATGATACAGGGGAAGTACAACTATGGCTACACCTTC. It specifies CSANTMIQGKYNYGYTF.